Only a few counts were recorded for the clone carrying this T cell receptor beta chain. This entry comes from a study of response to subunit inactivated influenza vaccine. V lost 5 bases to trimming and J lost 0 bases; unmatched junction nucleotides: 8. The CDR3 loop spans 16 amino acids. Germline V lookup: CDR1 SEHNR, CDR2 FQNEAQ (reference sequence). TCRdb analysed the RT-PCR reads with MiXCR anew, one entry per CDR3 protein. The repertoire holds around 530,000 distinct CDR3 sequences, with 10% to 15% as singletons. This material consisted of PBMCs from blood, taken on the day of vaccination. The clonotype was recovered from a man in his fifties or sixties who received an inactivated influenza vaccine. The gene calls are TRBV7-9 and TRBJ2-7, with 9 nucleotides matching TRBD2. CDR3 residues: CASSPSTSGRSYEQYF. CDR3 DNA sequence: TGTGCCAGCAGCCCATCTACTAGCGGGCGCTCCTACGAGCAGTACTTC.